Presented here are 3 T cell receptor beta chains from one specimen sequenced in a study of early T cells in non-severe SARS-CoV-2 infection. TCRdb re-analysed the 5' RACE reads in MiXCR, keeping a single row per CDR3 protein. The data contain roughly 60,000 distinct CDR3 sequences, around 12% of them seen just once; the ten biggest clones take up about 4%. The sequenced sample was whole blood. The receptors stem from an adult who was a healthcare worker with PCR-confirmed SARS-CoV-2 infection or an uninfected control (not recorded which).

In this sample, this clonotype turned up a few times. CDR3 sequence: CASRPSEFSSGANVLTF. Here the CDR3 DNA reads TGTGCCAGCAGGCCGAGTGAGTTCAGCTCTGGGGCCAACGTCCTGACTTTC. The rearrangement uses TRBV6-1 and TRBJ2-6, with D unresolved. The CDR3 runs to 17 residues. Germline CDR1 MNHNS, CDR2 SASEGT. V was clipped by 6 bases and J by 0 bases, with 15 bases between them.

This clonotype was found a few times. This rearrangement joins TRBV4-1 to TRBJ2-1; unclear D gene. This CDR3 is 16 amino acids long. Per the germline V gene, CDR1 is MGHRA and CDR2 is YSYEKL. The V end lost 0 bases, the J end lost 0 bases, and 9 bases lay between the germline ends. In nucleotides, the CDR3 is TGCGCCAGCAGCCAAGACTCCGAAAGCTCCTACAATGAGCAGTTCTTC. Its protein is CASSQDSESSYNEQFF.

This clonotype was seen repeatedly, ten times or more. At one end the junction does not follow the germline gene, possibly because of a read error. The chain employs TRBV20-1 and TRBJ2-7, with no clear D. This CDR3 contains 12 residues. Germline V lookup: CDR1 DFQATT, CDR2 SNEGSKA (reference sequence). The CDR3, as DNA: TGCAGTGGTAGAGGCAACTCCTACGAGCAGTACTTC. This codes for CSGRGNSYEQYF.